One and the same sample provided the 29 T cell receptor beta chains below, sequenced in a study of blood T cell repertoires in COVID-19. Sequencing used immunoSEQ multiplex PCR; TCRdb keeps in-frame clones, though not all of them. Found here are 100,000 to 110,000 clones, roughly 87% of them singletons; the top ten hold roughly 7.4%. Sequences were obtained from peripheral blood. The receptors come from a man aged 30-40 years in a cohort sampled during active COVID-19.

This chain links TRBV10-3 with TRBJ1-1, with D unresolved. This CDR3 comprises 14 residues. Per the germline V gene, CDR1 is ENHRY and CDR2 is SYGVKD. With 7 bases removed from V and 1 base from J, the gap between germline ends came to 13 bases. The CDR3 here is CAINSNLRNTEAFF. The CDR3 DNA sequence: TGTGCCATCAACTCTAATTTGAGGAACACTGAAGCTTTCTTT.

This clone appeared a single time. This rearrangement joins TRBV29-1 to TRBJ2-7; D perhaps matches TRBD1 (6 bases). CDR1 SQVTM and CDR2 ANQGSEA come from the germline V gene. The V gene lost 7 bases and the J gene lost 6 bases, with 19 bases spanning the gap. The CDR3 length is 13 residues. CDR3 DNA sequence: TGCAGCGCAACCGGGACATCGACGCGCGAGCAGTACTTC. Translating gives CSATGTSTREQYF.

This clone was observed a handful of times. The J gene is TRBJ1-5, the V gene TRBV7-2, with 8 nucleotides matching TRBD1. The CDR3 consists of 15 residues. Germline-derived CDR1 and CDR2 are SGHTA and FQGNSA. The trim removed 0 bases at V and 10 bases at J, leaving 8 bases unmatched. The CDR3 DNA reads TGTGCCAGCAGCTTAGCTGGGACAGGCGCCGCTCCCCAGCATTTT. Translated: CASSLAGTGAAPQHF.

This clone was counted a few times. The chain employs TRBV2 and TRBJ2-2, with D perhaps matching TRBD1 (5 bases). V was clipped by 3 bases and J by 3 bases, with 8 bases between them. Germline V gene data show CDR1 as SNHLY and CDR2 as FYNNEI. This CDR3 comprises 14 residues. This chain's CDR3 is CASSDKGYTGELFF. The CDR3 DNA reads TGTGCCAGCAGTGACAAGGGGTACACCGGGGAGCTGTTTTTT. The full variable domain, in which reference TRBV2 and TRBJ2-2 provide the parts outside the CDR3, is EPEVTQTPSHQVTQMGQEVILRCVPISNHLYFYWYRQILGQKVEFLVSFYNNEISEKSEIFDDQFSVERPDGSNFTLKIRSTKLEDSAMYFCASSDKGYTGELFFGEGSRLTVL.

This chain links TRBV25-1 with TRBJ1-5, with D possibly matching TRBD1 (5 bases). The CDR3 extends over 14 amino acids. Trimming shortened V by 8 bases and J by 2 bases, and 13 bases separated the two germline ends. Germline V lookup: CDR1 MGHDK, CDR2 SYGVNS. CDR3 nucleotide sequence: TGTGCCAGCTCCGTTACAGGCGGCAATCAGCCCCAGCATTTT. Protein sequence: CASSVTGGNQPQHF. Filled out from reference TRBV25-1 and TRBJ1-5, the complete variable domain reads EADIYQTPRYLVIGTGKKITLECSQTMGHDKMYWYQQDPGMELHLIHYSYGVNSTEKGDLSSESTVSRIRTEHFPLTLESARPSHTSQYLCASSVTGGNQPQHFGDGTRLSIL.

This sequence joins TRBV5-6 and TRBJ1-2, with 7 bases matching TRBD1. V gave up 4 bases and J gave up 7 bases; unmatched junction bases: 10. The length of the CDR3 is 14 residues. The germline V gene has CDR1 SGHDT and CDR2 YYEEEE. The CDR3 DNA reads as TGTGCCAGCAGCCGGAGACAGGGACGGTCTGGCTACACCTTC. Translated: CASSRRQGRSGYTF.

The chain joins TRBV6-4 to TRBJ2-3; 14 bases align to TRBD2. CDR3 length: 15 amino acids. V was pared by 3 bases and J by 4 bases, with 0 bases of the junction left unmatched. Germline CDR1 reads MRHNA; CDR2 reads SNTAGT. CDR3 nucleotide sequence: TGTGCCAGCAGTGAGACTAGCGGGGGGGCAGATACGCAGTATTTT. Translation: CASSETSGGADTQYF.

The V and J genes are TRBV5-1 and TRBJ2-1, with D possibly TRBD1 on 7 matching bases. The CDR3 is 14 residues long. V lost 0 bases, J lost 7 bases, and 11 bases lay in between. Germline V CDR1 and CDR2: SGHRS, YFSETQ. The CDR3 DNA reads as TGCGCCAGCAGCTTGGAAGCAGGGGGGAATGAGCAGTTCTTC. This sequence encodes CASSLEAGGNEQFF.

This chain connects TRBV7-2 to TRBJ1-5; 9 bases match TRBD1. The CDR3 spans 15 residues. The ends lost 4 bases at V and 7 bases at J; junction bases unmatched: 8. Per the germline V gene, CDR1 is SGHTA and CDR2 is FQGNSA. CDR3 loop: CASSSRTGEGQPQHF. The CDR3 DNA reads TGTGCCAGCAGCTCCCGGACAGGGGAAGGCCAGCCCCAGCATTTT.

This clone was counted many times. The V and J genes are TRBV5-6 and TRBJ2-1, with 7 positions matching TRBD2. Germline CDR1 reads SGHDT; CDR2 reads YYEEEE. The CDR3 is 13 residues long. The V gene end was trimmed by 2 bases and the J gene end by 10 bases; junction bases not matched to a gene: 6. CDR3 loop: CASSFWEGNEQFF. The DNA of the CDR3 is TGTGCCAGCAGCTTCTGGGAGGGGAACGAGCAGTTCTTC.

CDR3 amino acids: CASSSGSGANVLTF. CDR3 bases: TGTGCCAGCAGTTCAGGCTCTGGGGCCAACGTCCTGACTTTC. This rearrangement joins TRBV28 to TRBJ2-6; no reliable D call. The ends were cut back, 4 bases at V and 0 bases at J, with 4 bases in the middle. This CDR3 comprises 14 residues. The germline CDR1 and CDR2 sequences are MDHEN and SYDVKM. The entire variable domain, with the rest obtained from reference TRBV28 and TRBJ2-6, is as follows: DVKVTQSSRYLVKRTGEKVFLECVQDMDHENMFWYRQDPGLGLRLIYFSYDVKMKEKGDIPEGYSVSREKKERFSLILESASTNQTSMYLCASSSGSGANVLTFGAGSRLTVL.

This chain connects TRBV5-4 to TRBJ1-3, with D maybe TRBD1 (6 bases). CDR3 size: 15 residues. Germline CDR1 and CDR2: SGHNT and YYREEE (reference sequence). Trimming stripped 5 bases from V and 3 bases from J, with 15 bases between. CDR3 protein: CASRGGAGGGNTIYF. The CDR3 DNA reads as TGTGCCAGCAGAGGGGGGGCCGGAGGTGGAAACACCATATATTTT.

The chain uses TRBV30 and TRBJ1-2; 8 bases match TRBD1. In germline, CDR1 is GTSNPN, CDR2 SVGIG (reference sequence). Trimming took 4 bases from V and 6 from J; bases not matched to a gene: 4. The CDR3 sequence is 12 residues long. CDR3 DNA: TGTGCCTGGAACACAGGGGGGCATGGCTACACCTTC. Its protein product is CAWNTGGHGYTF.

This clone was recorded only once. The CDR3 region is CASSQGGRWAFF. In DNA, the CDR3 is TGTGCCAGCAGCCAAGGGGGGAGGTGGGCTTTCTTT. The gene calls are TRBV3-1 (or the pseudogene TRBV3-2) and TRBJ1-1; weak D call: TRBD1 (5 bases). V lost 1 base, J lost 11 bases, and 11 bases lay in between. The length of the CDR3 is 12 residues. CDR1 LGHDT and CDR2 YNNKEL come from the germline V gene (reference sequence).

The V call is TRBV27, the J call TRBJ1-1; 8 positions match TRBD1. This CDR3 spans 16 amino acids. Per germline, CDR1 MNHEY and CDR2 SMNVEV (reference sequence). V lost 5 bases to trimming and J lost 1 base; unmatched junction nucleotides: 9. The CDR3 DNA is TGTGCCAGCAGTCGAAATTTCGGACAGGGGAACACTGAAGCTTTCTTT. It codes for CASSRNFGQGNTEAFF.

This clone occurred a few times. CDR3 amino acids: CATSRGEGENTEAFF. The CDR3 DNA reads as TGTGCCACCAGCAGAGGCGAGGGTGAGAACACTGAAGCTTTCTTT. This sequence joins TRBV15 and TRBJ1-1; D is unresolved. The CDR3 loop spans 15 amino acids. The V gene lost 1 base and the J gene lost 1 base, with 10 bases spanning the gap. Germline V gene lookup returns CDR1 LNHNV and CDR2 YYDKDF (reference sequence).

The chain recombines TRBV29-1 with TRBJ2-4; 9 bases are shared with TRBD1. Unmatched junction bases numbered 11, after V lost 7 bases and J lost 7 bases. Germline CDR1 reads SQVTM; CDR2 reads ANQGSEA. The CDR3 extends over 14 amino acids. DNA for the CDR3: TGCAGCGCCGAAATGGGACAGGGCCTCAACATTCAGTACTTC. This gives the protein CSAEMGQGLNIQYF.

The J gene is TRBJ2-7, the V gene TRBV5-1; 7 positions match TRBD2. V lost 5 bases and J lost 4; bases outside the gene matches: 9. CDR3 length: 14 amino acids. Germline CDR1 and CDR2: SGHRS and YFSETQ. As DNA, the CDR3 is TGCGCCAGCAGTTTTGGGGGGGTGGAGTACGAGCAGTACTTC. It codes for CASSFGGVEYEQYF.

The rearrangement uses TRBV18 and TRBJ2-7; 7 bases agree with TRBD1. The CDR3 consists of 13 residues. V gave up 6 bases and J gave up 7 bases; unmatched junction bases: 9. Germline V gene sequence: CDR1 KGHSH, CDR2 LQKENI. The CDR3 coding sequence is TGTGCCAGCTCCCAGGACAGGTTCGGGGAGCAGTACTTC. Translation: CASSQDRFGEQYF. Full variable domain (remainder filled in from reference TRBV18 and TRBJ2-7): NAGVMQNPRHLVRRRGQEARLRCSPMKGHSHVYWYRQLPEEGLKFMVYLQKENIIDESGMPKERFSAEFPKEGPSILRIQQVVRGDSAAYFCASSQDRFGEQYFGPGTRLTVT.

This clone was picked up one time. The chain joins TRBV6-6 to TRBJ1-6; D is unclear. The V end lost 2 bases, the J end lost 8 bases, and 7 bases lay between the germline ends. Germline V gene data show CDR1 as MNHNY and CDR2 as SVGAGI (reference sequence). The CDR3 loop spans 13 amino acids. CDR3 region: CASSYVRDSPLHF. The CDR3 bases are TGTGCCAGCAGTTACGTCCGGGATTCACCCCTCCACTTT.

This clone was counted a few times. V and J are TRBV28 and TRBJ2-3; D may be TRBD1 (6 bases). CDR1 MDHEN and CDR2 SYDVKM come from the germline V gene. V lost 7 bases to trimming and J lost 15 bases, with 17 bases between them. The CDR3 has 11 residues. The CDR3: CASTIRDIRYF. In nucleotides, the CDR3 is TGTGCCAGCACCATACGGGACATTCGATATTTT.

The V call is TRBV28, the J call TRBJ1-2, with a weak D call TRBD1 (5 bases). Between the trimmed V and J ends, which lost 3 bases and 5 bases, there was a span of 16 bases. The CDR3 sequence is 15 residues long. Germline V lookup: CDR1 MDHEN, CDR2 SYDVKM. The CDR3 nucleotides read TGTGCCAGCAGTTTCGCGGGGGTGTCAAGTTATGGCTACACCTTC. The encoded protein is CASSFAGVSSYGYTF.

V and J are TRBV15 and TRBJ1-4; D gene ambiguous. Per germline, CDR1 LNHNV and CDR2 YYDKDF (reference sequence). The CDR3 is 15 amino acids. Trimming took off 1 base at V and 8 bases at J, with 14 bases between the two ends. CDR3 sequence (DNA): TGTGCCACCAGCAGAGTTCCGGGGTTGAACGAAAAACTGTTTTTT. It codes for CATSRVPGLNEKLFF.

This clone was detected once. The V and J genes are TRBV10-1 and TRBJ2-5, with 11 positions matching TRBD2. Trimming at V came to 3 bases and at J to 1 base, leaving 4 bases not matched to a gene. This CDR3 region has 16 residues. Germline values: CDR1 WNHNN, CDR2 SYGVQD (reference sequence). The CDR3 protein is CASSDSLAGGQETQYF. The CDR3 DNA reads TGCGCCAGCAGTGATTCCCTAGCGGGGGGCCAAGAGACCCAGTACTTC.

The rearrangement joins TRBV7-6 to TRBJ1-2; D ambiguous. The ends were cut back, 2 bases at V and 0 bases at J, with 10 bases in the middle. The CDR3 consists of 15 residues. The germline V gene has CDR1 SGHVS and CDR2 FNYEAQ. The CDR3 nucleotides are TGTGCCAGCAGCTTATGGGCAGAAGCTAACTATGGCTACACCTTC. Protein product: CASSLWAEANYGYTF.

This clone appeared a few times. This sequence joins TRBV5-1 and TRBJ2-4, with 10 bases fitting TRBD1. The germline gives CDR1 SGHRS, CDR2 YFSETQ. V dropped 4 bases and J dropped 4; count of bases not matched to a gene: 2. The CDR3 loop spans 14 amino acids. CDR3 amino acids: CASSMGQGKNIQYF. The CDR3 DNA reads TGCGCCAGCAGCATGGGACAGGGGAAAAACATTCAGTACTTC.

This clone appeared once. CDR3 in amino acids: CASSSNRDSLDYGYTF. The CDR3 DNA sequence: TGTGCCAGCTCCTCCAACCGGGACAGCTTAGACTATGGCTACACCTTC. This chain joins TRBV18 and TRBJ1-2; TRBD1 agrees at 7 bases. Trimming took 6 bases from V and 3 from J; bases not matched to a gene: 13. The CDR3 loop spans 16 amino acids. From germline, CDR1 is KGHSH and CDR2 LQKENI.

This clone was seen only a few times. V gene TRBV19 combines with J gene TRBJ1-2; TRBD1 might be the D (5 bases). Germline V gives CDR1 LNHDA, CDR2 SQIVND (reference sequence). The CDR3 is 15 amino acids. The germline V and J ends were trimmed by 10 bases and 8 bases, with 26 bases remaining between them. The CDR3 coding sequence is TGTGCCACCTCGGTGAGCAGGGAAGAGGTGCACGGCTACACCTTC. Its translation: CATSVSREEVHGYTF.

The count of this clone is one. The chain uses TRBV7-9 and TRBJ1-1; 8 nucleotides agree with TRBD1. The CDR3 totals 18 residues. Looked up from germline, CDR1 is SEHNR and CDR2 is FQNEAQ (reference sequence). The trim removed 5 bases at V and 0 bases at J, leaving 14 bases unmatched. The CDR3 is CASSLVATGGSMNTEAFF. CDR3 coding DNA: TGTGCCAGCAGCCTAGTCGCTACAGGGGGTAGCATGAACACTGAAGCTTTCTTT.